Shown below are 20 T cell receptor beta chains from a single sample sequenced in a study of shared clonotypes between healthy human individuals (dated by TCRdb to 2019 to 2021). The receptor library was made with the immunoSEQ multiplex PCR assay. TCRdb's version of the immuneACCESS table is confined to in-frame rearrangements and falls short of the full clone set. An unresolved V gene accounts for under half of the shortfall where checked; the remainder is of unknown origin. This sample comprises about half a million clones, 65% to 85% of them detected only once. Of the sample, roughly an eighth is held by the ten largest clones. The sequencing input was PBMCs. The receptor source for this set is a woman aged 40 to 50 in good health. Some clones in this sample may be carry-over from other donors' samples.

This clone was seen at least ten times. The V gene is TRBV27, the J gene TRBJ1-5; D is uncertain. With 3 bases removed from V and 5 bases from J, the gap between germline ends came to 11 bases. Germline CDR1 is MNHEY and CDR2 is SMNVEV (reference sequence). The CDR3 has 14 residues. CDR3 amino acids: CASSFSGIDQPQHF. The CDR3 region has the DNA TGTGCCAGCAGTTTTTCGGGGATCGATCAGCCCCAGCATTTT.

The V call is TRBV19, the J call TRBJ1-1; no firm D call. Germline lookup yields CDR1 LNHDA and CDR2 SQIVND (reference sequence). Trimming cost V 5 bases and J 3 bases, with 7 bases left between them. The CDR3 runs 12 residues. The CDR3 loop reads CASSEGDTEAFF. CDR3 nucleotide sequence: TGTGCCAGTAGTGAGGGAGACACTGAAGCTTTCTTT.

The gene calls are TRBV19 and TRBJ1-1, with TRBD1 as a possible D gene (6 bases). This CDR3 is 13 amino acids long. V lost 4 bases and J 5 bases, leaving 11 bases between the germline ends. Germline V gene sequence: CDR1 LNHDA, CDR2 SQIVND (reference sequence). As DNA, the CDR3 is TGTGCCAGTAGTACCACCAGGGGAACTGAAGCTTTCTTT. As protein: CASSTTRGTEAFF.

Here the CDR3 reads CASSLRWDRDTIYF. CDR3 in DNA: TGTGCCAGCAGCTTAAGATGGGATCGAGACACCATATATTTT. This chain uses TRBV7-2 with TRBJ1-3, with D unresolved. The CDR3 contains 14 residues. CDR1 and CDR2 from the germline V gene are SGHTA and FQGNSA. Trimming shortened V by 2 bases and J by 8 bases, and 13 bases separated the two germline ends.

V gene TRBV5-6 combines with J gene TRBJ2-7, with 13 bases aligning to TRBD2. The CDR3 has 17 amino acids. V dropped 4 bases and J dropped 3; count of bases not matched to a gene: 10. Germline CDR1 reads SGHDT; CDR2 reads YYEEEE. CDR3 in amino acids: CASSAGLAGAHFYEQYF. For the CDR3, the DNA is TGTGCCAGCAGCGCTGGACTAGCGGGAGCGCATTTCTACGAGCAGTACTTC.

The table lists this clone with a count of one. The chain is built from TRBV4-1 and TRBJ2-3, with D unresolved. Germline CDR1 is MGHRA and CDR2 is YSYEKL. V was trimmed by 2 bases and J by 2 bases, leaving 11 bases between them. This CDR3 is 15 amino acids long. The CDR3 loop is CASSQRRAATDTQYF. As DNA, the CDR3 is TGCGCCAGCAGCCAACGCCGCGCGGCCACAGATACGCAGTATTTT.

This sequence joins TRBV28 and TRBJ2-3, with no clear D. V was clipped by 7 bases and J by 11 bases, with 19 bases between them. CDR1 and CDR2 from the germline V gene are MDHEN and SYDVKM. The CDR3 consists of 13 residues. The chain's CDR3 is CASNAMGRRGQYF. In nucleotides, the CDR3 is TGTGCCAGCAACGCAATGGGCCGTCGAGGGCAGTATTTT.

The V call is TRBV9, the J call TRBJ2-1; D unresolved. V lost 4 bases and J lost 4, with 15 bases in between. Looked up from germline, CDR1 is SGDLS and CDR2 is YYNGEE. This CDR3 has 15 amino acids. The DNA of the CDR3 is TGTGCCAGCAGCCTCACATCCACCATGTACAATGAGCAGTTCTTC. Amino acids: CASSLTSTMYNEQFF.

J is TRBJ2-7 and V is TRBV7-9, with a tentative D call TRBD1 (7 bases). Germline CDR1 reads SEHNR; CDR2 reads FQNEAQ (reference sequence). The CDR3 sequence is 13 residues long. V lost 5 bases and J 4 bases, leaving 12 bases between the germline ends. The CDR3 sequence is CASSRPGGYEQYF. The CDR3 DNA is TGTGCCAGCAGCCGACCAGGGGGGTACGAGCAGTACTTC.

This rearrangement joins TRBV7-9 to TRBJ1-5, with D hard to call. This CDR3 spans 14 amino acids. The germline gives CDR1 SEHNR, CDR2 FQNEAQ (reference sequence). V gave up 3 bases and J gave up 3 bases, with 9 bases separating them. In DNA form, the CDR3 reads TGTGCCAGCAGCTTGGCAGAAGTCAATCAGCCCCAGCATTTT. It encodes CASSLAEVNQPQHF. Complete variable domain (other parts from reference TRBV7-9 and TRBJ1-5): DTGVSQNPRHKITKRGQNVTFRCDPISEHNRLYWYRQTLGQGPEFLTYFQNEAQLEKSRLLSDRFSAERPKGSFSTLEIQRTEQGDSAMYLCASSLAEVNQPQHFGDGTRLSIL.

With regard to this clone: This likely traces to a read error, being one base from a far larger clone. This CDR3 is also generated by other DNA sequences in the sample. V and J are TRBV29-1 and TRBJ1-1, with D tentatively TRBD1 (5 bases). CDR3 length: 13 residues. CDR1 SQVTM and CDR2 ANQGSEA come from the germline V gene. CDR3: CSVDYGGGTEAFF. The CDR3 DNA reads as TGTAGCGTTGATTATGGTGGGGGCACTGAAGCTTTCTTT.

The V call is TRBV6-1, the J call TRBJ2-2; 9 nucleotides line up with TRBD2. The CDR3 is made up of 15 amino acids. The junction had 9 bases not matched to a gene; V was cut back by 8 bases and J by 5 bases. Germline CDR1 MNHNS, CDR2 SASEGT. DNA for the CDR3: TGTGCCAGCGGGGCGGGAGGGCCGAGGACCGGGGAGCTGTTTTTT. It translates to CASGAGGPRTGELFF.

Turning to this clone: A far larger clone differs by one base, so this is likely a read error. The genes are TRBV27 and TRBJ2-2; D possibly corresponds to TRBD2 (6 bases). CDR3 length: 16 residues. CDR1 MNHEY and CDR2 SMNVEV come from the germline V gene (reference sequence). Here the CDR3 reads CASSLGSDPNTGGLFF. CDR3 DNA sequence: TGTGCCAGCAGTTTAGGTAGCGACCCGAACACCGGGGGGCTGTTTTTT.

Comments on this clone: A far larger clone is just one base off, so this is likely a read error. The V call is TRBV5-6, the J call TRBJ1-1, with TRBD1 matching 8 bases. The CDR3 is 14 amino acids. Germline CDR1 reads SGHDT; CDR2 reads YYEEEE. The J segment lost 5 bases and the V segment lost 3 bases, leaving 6 bases of the junction unmatched. CDR3 protein: CASSSCDRGTEAFF. The CDR3 region has the DNA TGTGCCAGCAGCTCATGTGACAGGGGAACTGAAGCTTTCTTT.

In regard to this clone: The identical CDR3 is also encoded by other nucleotide sequences in the sample. This chain uses TRBV28 with TRBJ1-2, with 9 bases aligning to TRBD1. The CDR3 sequence is 11 residues long. Germline CDR1 is MDHEN and CDR2 is SYDVKM. Trimming removed 8 bases from V and 8 bases from J; junction bases left unmatched: 3. The CDR3 DNA reads as TGTGCCAGCCGGGACAGGGACGGCTACACCTTC. Encoded protein: CASRDRDGYTF.

Regarding this clone: A read error is the likely source, as a far larger clone sits one nucleotide away. The gene calls are TRBV5-4 and TRBJ2-3; 13 bases map to TRBD2. The CDR3 loop spans 16 amino acids. V shed 3 bases, J shed 6 bases, and the junction held 7 bases outside the gene matches. CDR1 is SGHNT, CDR2 YYREEE, per germline (reference sequence). The CDR3: CASSSVLAGGRDTQYF. CDR3 coding DNA: TGTGCCAGCAGCTCGGTACTAGCGGGAGGGAGGGATACGCAGTATTTT.

The rearrangement uses TRBV18 and TRBJ2-7; D is uncertain. V was pared by 5 bases and J by 2 bases, with 4 bases between. Germline CDR1 and CDR2: KGHSH and LQKENI. The CDR3 extends over 11 amino acids. The CDR3 nucleotides are TGTGCCAGCTCAGGTGCCTACGAGCAGTACTTC. Encoded protein: CASSGAYEQYF.

Concerning this clone: This sample also contains other DNA sequences that code for the same CDR3. The rearrangement uses TRBV19 and TRBJ1-5; possibly TRBD1 for D (6 bases). V dropped 3 bases and J dropped 4 bases, with 10 bases sitting between them. Germline V CDR1 and CDR2: LNHDA, SQIVND (reference sequence). The length of the CDR3 is 14 residues. The CDR3 DNA reads as TGTGCCAGTAGTATTACAGGGTCAAATCAGCCCCAGCATTTT. It specifies CASSITGSNQPQHF.

Comment on this clone: A far bigger clonotype differs at one base, so this is likely a read error. J is TRBJ1-5 and V is TRBV30; D possibly corresponds to TRBD1 (5 bases). The length of the CDR3 is 13 residues. The V gene's germline CDR1 is GTSNPN and CDR2 SVGIG (reference sequence). The CDR3 sequence is CAWNMGGNQPQRF. The CDR3 DNA reads as TGTGCCTGGAATATGGGGGGTAATCAGCCCCAGCGTTTT.

Points on this clone: A far larger clone lies a single base away; this is likely a read error. V gene TRBV5-1 combines with J gene TRBJ2-7, with D perhaps matching TRBD2 (6 bases). This CDR3 spans 13 amino acids. Germline CDR1 and CDR2: SGHRS and YFSETQ. The V gene lost 6 bases and the J gene lost 3 bases, with 13 bases spanning the gap. This CDR3 reads CASMLRGSYEQYF. The CDR3 DNA reads as TGCGCCAGCATGCTGCGGGGTAGCTACGAGCAGTACTTC.